This T cell receptor (beta chain) was identified during a study of blood T cells in healthy people across ages. General study findings and limits: Getting older went along with TCR beta diversity per million T cells dropping roughly linearly. Percentage of naive T cells showed a strong correlation with TCR beta diversity.

On this clonotype itself: The antigen remains undetermined.

Alongside a J-beta primer mix, a sample-barcoded 5' primer served in a second PCR lasting roughly 7 to 11 cycles. Each cDNA molecule was tagged by a template-switch adaptor that had 12 random nucleotides. A single record per CDR3 protein comes from TCRdb applying MiXCR to the 5' RACE reads. The table includes 720,000 or so distinct CDR3 sequences, 35% to 50% detected once. There are 12 residues in the CDR3. Trimming stripped 3 bases from V and 7 bases from J, with 9 bases between. Germline-derived CDR1 and CDR2 are KGHSH and LQKENI. This TCR was sampled from a man older than 75 in good health. The chain couples TRBV18 to TRBJ1-2; possibly TRBD1 for D (5 bases). The material sequenced was blood. In DNA form, the CDR3 reads TGTGCCAGCTCACCGGGGACGGGTGGCTACACCTTC. Amino acids: CASSPGTGGYTF.